These 17 T cell receptor beta chains came from one sample sequenced in a study of Graves' ophthalmopathy and Graves' hyperthyroidism. RNA served as the template for amplifying TCR beta CDR3 regions. First-round RT-PCR employed HTBI primers, with a second-round multiplex PCR after it. MiXCR was run by TCRdb on the multiplex PCR reads, yielding one entry per CDR3 protein. The sample includes around 1,000,000 distinct CDR3 sequences, 35% to 40% of them seen just once. Sequencing used peripheral blood or thyroid tissue (not recorded which). These receptors came from an adult man with Graves' hyperthyroidism.

This clonotype occurred a few times. The J gene is TRBJ1-5, the V gene TRBV2; D unresolved. Trimming cost V 3 bases and J 4 bases, with 7 bases left between them. This CDR3 is built from 13 residues. Germline loops: CDR1 SNHLY, CDR2 FYNNEI. The CDR3 DNA reads as TGTGCCAGCAGTGATTTCGGGAATCAGCCCCAGCATTTT. It yields the protein CASSDFGNQPQHF.

This clonotype was seen repeatedly, ten times or more. The DNA of the CDR3 is TGTGCCAGCAGCCGGACAGGGAATCTGGGGAACACTGAAGCTTTCTTT. Residues: CASSRTGNLGNTEAFF. The chain is built from TRBV7-2 and TRBJ1-1; 8 positions match TRBD1. There are 16 residues in the CDR3. The V and J ends lost 5 bases and 1 base, in that order; junction bases with no gene match: 9. Per germline, CDR1 SGHTA and CDR2 FQGNSA.

This clonotype was picked up many times. The chain is built from TRBV10-3 and TRBJ2-7; 8 positions agree with TRBD1. After removal of 3 bases from V and 6 bases from J, the junction contained 13 bases not matched to a gene. The length of the CDR3 is 16 residues. The germline V gene has CDR1 ENHRY and CDR2 SYGVKD. The DNA of the CDR3 is TGTGCCATCAGTGACTCGGCGGGCTCAGGGGGCCGCGAGCAGTACTTC. Translation gives CAISDSAGSGGREQYF.

In this sample, this clonotype turned up many times. The rearrangement joins TRBV7-2 to TRBJ2-7; 12 bases agree with TRBD2. The CDR3 runs to 17 residues. From germline, CDR1 is SGHTA and CDR2 FQGNSA. Unmatched junction bases numbered 14, after V lost 5 bases and J lost 6 bases. CDR3 region: CASSLDGSGLAGFEQYF. The DNA of the CDR3 is TGTGCCAGCAGCCTTGATGGATCAGGACTAGCGGGGTTCGAGCAGTACTTC.

This clonotype has only a few counts. The chain employs TRBV4-3 and TRBJ2-7; D call uncertain. The germline V gene encodes CDR1 LGHNA and CDR2 YSLEER. Between the trimmed V and J ends, which lost 1 base and 1 base, there was a span of 14 bases. The CDR3 contains 16 residues. The CDR3 is CASSQGVLKASYEQYF. CDR3 bases: TGCGCCAGCAGCCAAGGGGTCCTTAAGGCGTCCTACGAGCAGTACTTC.

The chain employs TRBV25-1 and TRBJ2-1, with 14 bases lining up with TRBD2. V shed 4 bases and J 5 bases; nucleotides not matched to a gene: 7. The CDR3 length is 17 residues. CDR1 and CDR2 from the germline V gene are MGHDK and SYGVNS. The CDR3 sequence: CASSGKWGLAGDNEQFF. In nucleotides, the CDR3 is TGTGCCAGCAGTGGGAAATGGGGACTAGCGGGGGACAATGAGCAGTTCTTC.

This clonotype was detected a few times. The chain combines TRBV3-1 with TRBJ1-6, with 7 bases fitting TRBD1. The CDR3 contains 14 residues. Germline CDR1 is LGHDT and CDR2 is YNNKEL (reference sequence). Trimming cost V 3 bases and J 9 bases; bases outside gene matches: 5. As DNA, the CDR3 is TGTGCCAGCAGCCAGACAGGGTATTCTTCACCCCTCCACTTT. It is translated as CASSQTGYSSPLHF.

The rearrangement joins TRBV10-2 to TRBJ1-3; D possibly corresponds to TRBD1 (5 bases). V lost 6 bases and J 0 bases, leaving 18 bases between the germline ends. CDR1 and CDR2 (germline): WSHSY, SAAADI. The CDR3 runs 17 residues. CDR3 loop: CASSERTAGISGNTIYF. The CDR3 DNA reads as TGCGCCAGCAGCGAGAGAACAGCAGGGATCTCTGGAAACACCATATATTTT.

There are a few counts of this clonotype. The V call is TRBV19, the J call TRBJ2-5, with TRBD2 identical over 8 bases. Trimming at V came to 7 bases and at J to 5 bases, leaving 12 bases not matched to a gene. This CDR3 is built from 15 residues. Germline V CDR1 and CDR2: LNHDA, SQIVND (reference sequence). The CDR3 region has the DNA TGTGCCAGTACCCCCTGGGGAGCGGGAGTGGAGACCCAGTACTTC. Protein sequence: CASTPWGAGVETQYF. The complete variable domain, with remaining parts taken from reference TRBV19 and TRBJ2-5, reads DGGITQSPKYLFRKEGQNVTLSCEQNLNHDAMYWYRQDPGQGLRLIYYSQIVNDFQKGDIAEGYSVSREKKESFPLTVTSAQKNPTAFYLCASTPWGAGVETQYFGPGTRLLVL.

This clonotype showed up many times. The rearrangement joins TRBV7-2 to TRBJ1-1; 7 nucleotides match TRBD1. Germline assignment: CDR1 SGHTA and CDR2 FQGNSA. CDR3 length equals 12 residues. This CDR3 reads CITGAPNTEAFF. CDR3 nucleotide sequence: TGTATAACAGGGGCCCCGAACACTGAAGCTTTCTTT.

There are many counts of this clonotype. This sequence joins TRBV12-3 or TRBV12-4 and TRBJ1-6; 7 bases agree with TRBD1. CDR3 length equals 15 residues. V trimming: 1 base; J trimming: 8 bases; junction bases outside the gene matches: 5. The DNA of the CDR3 is TGTGCCAGCAGTTTAGAGGGGGCGGAAGATTCACCCCTCCACTTT. It yields the protein CASSLEGAEDSPLHF.

CDR3 sequence: CSARVSGGWEEQYF. The CDR3 coding sequence is TGCAGTGCTAGAGTGTCAGGGGGATGGGAAGAGCAGTACTTC. This chain joins TRBV20-1 and TRBJ2-7; 7 nucleotides agree with TRBD1. CDR3 length: 14 residues. Trimming took 1 base from V and 7 from J; bases not matched to a gene: 10. CDR1 is DFQATT, CDR2 SNEGSKA, per germline (reference sequence).

This clonotype has more than one count but fewer than ten. The genes are TRBV11-2 and TRBJ2-7; D is possibly TRBD2 (6 bases). Germline V lookup: CDR1 SGHAT, CDR2 FQNNGV. The CDR3 is 15 residues long. Trimming took off 1 base at V and 0 bases at J, with 10 bases between the two ends. This chain's CDR3 is CASSLVWGDSYEQYF. The CDR3 DNA sequence: TGTGCCAGCAGCTTAGTGTGGGGGGACTCCTACGAGCAGTACTTC.

In regard to this clonotype: Possible read error: a much larger clone is one base away. The chain couples TRBV5-6 to TRBJ1-6; D not resolved. The CDR3 runs 16 residues. The V gene's germline CDR1 is SGHDT and CDR2 YYEEEE. V lost 4 bases and J 8 bases, leaving 19 bases between the germline ends. The CDR3 protein is CASSPDREDLDSPLHF. The DNA of the CDR3 is TGTGCCAGCAGCCCTGATCGGGAGGATCTGGATTCACCCCTCCACTTT.

Concerning this clonotype itself: A much larger clone differs from this one at a single base, so this may be a read error. The J gene is TRBJ1-1, the V gene TRBV29-1; no definite D call. The length of the CDR3 is 14 residues. Trimming removed 4 bases at V and 3 bases at J, with 15 bases between. Germline CDR1 and CDR2: SQVTM and ANQGSEA. The CDR3 spells CSVGPRMRDTEAFF. CDR3 sequence (DNA): TGCAGCGTTGGGCCGAGGATGCGGGACACTGAAGCTTTCTTT.

With respect to this clonotype: It may be a read error: a sequence one base away is much more abundant. The CDR3 loop reads CAISFGRQGPYEQYF. CDR3 coding DNA: TGTGCCATCAGTTTTGGTCGGCAGGGGCCCTACGAGCAGTACTTC. V and J are TRBV12-3 or TRBV12-4 and TRBJ2-7; TRBD1 is a possible D gene (6 bases). The CDR3 length is 15 residues.

This clonotype occurred many times. V and J are TRBV29-1 and TRBJ2-6, with a possible D match to TRBD2 (5 bases). The CDR3 contains 16 residues. Germline assignment: CDR1 SQVTM and CDR2 ANQGSEA. Trimming stripped 4 bases from V and 0 bases from J, with 13 bases between. The CDR3 region is CSVVGTLASGANVLTF. The CDR3 DNA reads as TGCAGCGTTGTAGGAACCCTAGCCTCTGGGGCCAACGTCCTGACTTTC.